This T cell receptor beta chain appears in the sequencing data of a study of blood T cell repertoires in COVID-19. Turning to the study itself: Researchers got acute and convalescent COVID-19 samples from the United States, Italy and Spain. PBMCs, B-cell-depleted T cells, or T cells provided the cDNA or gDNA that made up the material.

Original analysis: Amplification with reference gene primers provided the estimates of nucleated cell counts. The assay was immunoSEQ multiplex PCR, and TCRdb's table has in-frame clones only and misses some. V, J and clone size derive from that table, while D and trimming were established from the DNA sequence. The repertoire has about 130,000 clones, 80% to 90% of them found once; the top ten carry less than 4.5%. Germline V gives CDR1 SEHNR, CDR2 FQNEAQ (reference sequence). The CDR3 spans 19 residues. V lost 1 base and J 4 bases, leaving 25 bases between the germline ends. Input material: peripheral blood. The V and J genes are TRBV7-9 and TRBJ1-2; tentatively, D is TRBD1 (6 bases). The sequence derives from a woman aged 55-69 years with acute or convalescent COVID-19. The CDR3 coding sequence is TGTGCCAGCAGCTTAGTTTCTACGTTCAGGGACAACCGAGGCTATGGCTACACCTTC. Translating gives CASSLVSTFRDNRGYGYTF.